This TCR beta chain emerged from a study of blood T cell repertoires in COVID-19. Overall study context: From the United States, Italy and Spain came samples of acute and convalescent COVID-19.

Germline V gene lookup returns CDR1 LGHNA and CDR2 YSLEER. Trimming at V came to 4 bases and at J to 1 base, leaving 4 bases not matched to a gene. The CDR3 has 15 residues. Original methodology: The assay estimated nucleated cells by amplifying reference gene primers. TCRdb's table, derived via immunoSEQ multiplex PCR, lists solely in-frame clones and lacks some. Clone size and the V and J calls come from that table; the DNA yielded D and trimming. The sample records more than 75,000 clones, around 86% being singletons. The chain employs TRBV4-3 and TRBJ2-3; 8 positions agree with TRBD2. The TCR was taken from an elderly woman with active or convalescent COVID-19. Sequencing input: peripheral blood. CDR3 DNA: TGCGCCAGCAGCCTGACTAGCGACCGCACAGATACGCAGTATTTT. Translating it yields CASSLTSDRTDTQYF.